This TCR beta chain was sequenced in a study of blood T cells in healthy people across ages. The germline V gene encodes CDR1 DFQATT and CDR2 SNEGSKA (reference sequence). Trimming cost V 3 bases and J 3 bases, with 6 bases left between them. This CDR3 is 11 amino acids long. A few counts support this clonotype. Then a second PCR, running about 7 to 11 cycles, was carried out with a sample-barcoded 5' primer and a J-beta primer mix. TCRdb fed the 5' RACE reads into MiXCR, producing one record per CDR3 protein. The sample has about 1.1 million distinct CDR3 sequences, approximately 38% seen once. This TCR derives from a man younger than 35 in good health. This chain links TRBV20-1 with TRBJ2-7; TRBD1 is a possible D gene (5 bases). Material for sequencing was blood. The CDR3 protein is CSASRDYEQYF. The CDR3 coding sequence is TGCAGTGCTAGCAGGGACTACGAGCAGTACTTC.